Below are 30 T cell receptor beta chains sequenced from a single sample in a study of blood T cells in healthy people across ages. Primed by a sample-barcoded 5' primer and a J-beta primer mix, a second PCR proceeded for about 6 to 11 cycles. TCRdb ran MiXCR on the 5' RACE reads and lists one entry per CDR3 protein. Of approximately 960,000 distinct CDR3 sequences listed, around 29% are singletons. These data were also filed under a second study, of T cells of mothers and their children.

Material for sequencing was blood. The receptors here all came from a woman aged 40 to 50 in good health.

The V call is TRBV27, the J call TRBJ2-1, with no clear D. The CDR3 has 11 amino acids. CDR1 is MNHEY and CDR2 is SMNVEV in the germline V gene (reference sequence). V was pared by 6 bases and J by 7 bases, with 7 bases between. CDR3 nucleotide sequence: TGTGCCAGCAGGTTGTTAAATGAGCAGTTCTTC. It encodes CASRLLNEQFF.

The rearrangement links TRBV7-2 to TRBJ2-3; D is uncertain. V was trimmed by 7 bases and J by 1 base, leaving 12 bases between them. The CDR3 covers 14 residues. Germline lookup yields CDR1 SGHTA and CDR2 FQGNSA. The CDR3 bases are TGTGCCAGCAATGATGGGTGGGGCACAGATACGCAGTATTTT. This codes for CASNDGWGTDTQYF. Full variable domain (outside the CDR3, taken from reference TRBV7-2 and TRBJ2-3): GAGVSQSPSNKVTEKGKDVELRCDPISGHTALYWYRQSLGQGLEFLIYFQGNSAPDKSGLPSDRFSAERTGGSVSTLTIQRTQQEDSAVYLCASNDGWGTDTQYFGPGTRLTVL.

This clonotype has just a few counts. The CDR3 coding sequence is TGCAGCGTTGTAAGGGGGCTGGGCACGAACACTGAAGCTTTCTTT. It yields the protein CSVVRGLGTNTEAFF. The chain employs TRBV29-1 and TRBJ1-1, with 7 bases matching TRBD1. CDR1 and CDR2 from the germline V gene are SQVTM and ANQGSEA. This CDR3 has 15 residues. The V segment lost 4 bases and the J segment 1 base; nucleotides outside the gene matches: 9.

This clonotype occurred a few times. The rearrangement links TRBV7-6 to TRBJ1-1; a weak D match, TRBD1 (6 bases). Deletions cut 5 bases from V and 5 bases from J, with 30 bases between. The CDR3 length is 19 residues. Germline V gene lookup returns CDR1 SGHVS and CDR2 FNYEAQ. CDR3: CASSPRETGSRSVRTEAFF. In DNA form, the CDR3 reads TGTGCCAGCAGCCCAAGAGAGACAGGTTCACGGTCGGTTCGGACTGAAGCTTTCTTT.

This clonotype came up many times. The chain uses TRBV6-1 and TRBJ1-1; the D is unclear. Germline CDR1 and CDR2: MNHNS and SASEGT. The CDR3 sequence is 15 residues long. Trimming left V 5 bases short and J 2 bases short, with 15 bases between. The CDR3 DNA sequence: TGTGCCAGCAGTCCCCGGGGTCGGATTAACACTGAAGCTTTCTTT. It encodes CASSPRGRINTEAFF.

The V and J genes are TRBV12-3 or TRBV12-4 and TRBJ2-1, with TRBD2 matching over 13 bases. The CDR3 extends over 17 amino acids. Trimming cost V 5 bases and J 0 bases; bases outside gene matches: 4. The CDR3 loop reads CASSHRLAGGSYNEQFF. In nucleotides, the CDR3 is TGTGCCAGCAGTCACCGACTAGCGGGGGGCTCCTACAATGAGCAGTTCTTC.

This rearrangement joins TRBV12-3 or TRBV12-4 to TRBJ1-1; D is unclear. The CDR3 sequence is 12 residues long. V was cut by 3 bases and J by 5 bases, with 7 bases left in between. The CDR3 region is CASSLVRTEAFF. For the CDR3, the DNA is TGTGCCAGCAGTTTGGTCCGGACTGAAGCTTTCTTT.

V and J are TRBV27 and TRBJ2-7; D gene ambiguous. Trimming removed 3 bases from V and 3 bases from J, with 15 bases in between. Germline V gene sequence: CDR1 MNHEY, CDR2 SMNVEV (reference sequence). CDR3 size: 15 residues. CDR3 amino acids: CASSFSGSPFYEQYF. CDR3 sequence (DNA): TGTGCCAGCAGTTTTTCGGGCAGTCCCTTCTACGAGCAGTACTTC.

The rearrangement links TRBV7-3 to TRBJ2-3, with 9 nucleotides matching TRBD2. The CDR3 is made up of 15 amino acids. Germline lookup yields CDR1 SGHTA and CDR2 FQGTGA. Trimming at V came to 1 base and at J to 4 bases, leaving 3 bases not matched to a gene. CDR3 bases: TGTGCCAGCAGCTTAAGCGGGGGGGGTTCAGATACGCAGTATTTT. As protein: CASSLSGGGSDTQYF.

Written as DNA, the CDR3 is TGCGCCAGCAGGGTTGTTGCGAACACTGAAGCTTTCTTT. Translating gives CASRVVANTEAFF. This chain joins TRBV5-1 and TRBJ1-1, with D unclear. Germline CDR1 SGHRS, CDR2 YFSETQ. Between the trimmed V and J ends, which lost 5 bases and 1 base, there was a span of 9 bases. The CDR3 is 13 amino acids. The variable domain in full, with the rest retrieved from reference TRBV5-1 and TRBJ1-1, is KAGVTQTPRYLIKTRGQQVTLSCSPISGHRSVSWYQQTPGQGLQFLFEYFSETQRNKGNFPGRFSGRQFSNSRSEMNVSTLELGDSALYLCASRVVANTEAFFGQGTRLTVV.

As for this clonotype: Compared with germline, one end of the junction differs, possibly owing to a read error. The CDR3 sequence: CASTLGCDSPLHF. In DNA, the CDR3 is TGTGCCAGCACCTTAGGGTGTGATTCACCCCTCCACTTT. The genes are TRBV7-6 and TRBJ1-6; D is ambiguous. The germline CDR1 and CDR2 sequences are SGHVS and FNYEAQ. The CDR3 extends over 13 amino acids. The full variable domain, in which reference TRBV7-6 and TRBJ1-6 provide the parts outside the CDR3, is GAGVSQSPRYKVTKRGQDVALRCDPISGHVSLYWYRQALGQGPEFLTYFNYEAQQDKSGLPNDRFSAERPEGSISTLTIQRTEQRDSAMYRCASTLGCDSPLHFGNGTRLTVT.

This chain links TRBV6-6 with TRBJ2-5; TRBD1 matches 7 bases. The CDR3 is 12 residues long. V shed 5 bases, J shed 9 bases, and the junction held 6 bases outside the gene matches. Looked up from germline, CDR1 is MNHNY and CDR2 is SVGAGI (reference sequence). The CDR3 DNA sequence: TGTGCCAGCAGTGGGGGACAGCATGCCCAGTACTTC. Amino acid sequence: CASSGGQHAQYF.

A remark on this clonotype: Possible read error: a much larger clone is one base away. The chain recombines TRBV29-1 with TRBJ2-5; perhaps D is TRBD1 or TRBD2 (5 bases each). Looked up from germline, CDR1 is SQVTM and CDR2 is ANQGSEA. V gave up 3 bases and J gave up 7 bases, with 18 bases separating them. The CDR3 has 14 amino acids. The CDR3 bases are TGCAGCGTTGAGGCCCCAGGGACGAGGGGGACCCAGTACTTC. Its translation: CSVEAPGTRGTQYF.

The genes are TRBV7-8 and TRBJ1-1, with D possibly being TRBD1 (5 bases). The CDR3 runs to 14 residues. Trimming shortened V by 0 bases and J by 4 bases, and 9 bases separated the two germline ends. Germline CDR1 reads SGHVS; CDR2 reads FQNEAQ. This CDR3 reads CASSLAREGTEAFF. The CDR3 region has the DNA TGTGCCAGCAGCTTAGCCAGGGAAGGCACTGAAGCTTTCTTT.

This clonotype was counted many times. The chain uses TRBV5-6 and TRBJ2-7; D could derive from TRBD1 or TRBD2 (5 bases each). The germline CDR1 and CDR2 sequences are SGHDT and YYEEEE. The CDR3 is made up of 14 amino acids. Trimming took 4 bases from V and 2 from J, leaving 13 bases between them. The CDR3 region is CASSGAGETYEQYF. CDR3 DNA sequence: TGTGCCAGCAGCGGGGCTGGGGAGACCTACGAGCAGTACTTC.

The rearrangement joins TRBV20-1 to TRBJ2-7; 9 bases match TRBD2. The J segment lost 1 base and the V segment lost 6 bases, leaving 7 bases of the junction unmatched. The CDR3 contains 14 residues. Looked up from germline, CDR1 is DFQATT and CDR2 is SNEGSKA (reference sequence). The DNA for the CDR3 is TGCAGTGCCGACGAGCGGGGGGTATCCTACGAGCAGTACTTC. It codes for CSADERGVSYEQYF.

Only a few counts were recorded for this clonotype. This rearrangement joins TRBV20-1 to TRBJ2-7; the D is unclear. Germline V gene data show CDR1 as DFQATT and CDR2 as SNEGSKA (reference sequence). The V end was cut by 6 bases, the J end by 2 bases, with 14 bases between. The CDR3 sequence is 13 residues long. The chain's CDR3 is CSALSHLAYEQYF. The DNA for the CDR3 is TGCAGTGCCCTGTCCCACTTAGCCTACGAGCAGTACTTC.

This clonotype appeared a few times. V gene TRBV15 combines with J gene TRBJ1-5, with unresolved D. Looked up from germline, CDR1 is LNHNV and CDR2 is YYDKDF (reference sequence). The ends were cut back, 0 bases at V and 7 bases at J, with 10 bases in the middle. CDR3 length: 14 amino acids. The CDR3 nucleotides are TGTGCCACCAGCAGAGATGGGGTAGGGCAGCCCCAGCATTTT. Translated, it gives CATSRDGVGQPQHF.

This clonotype was counted a few times. The V and J genes are TRBV20-1 and TRBJ1-5; a weak D match, TRBD1 (6 bases). CDR3 length: 15 residues. V was clipped by 0 bases and J by 4 bases, with 13 bases between them. Per the germline V gene, CDR1 is DFQATT and CDR2 is SNEGSKA (reference sequence). The CDR3 spells CSARDVQGQNQPQHF. As DNA, the CDR3 is TGCAGTGCTAGAGATGTGCAGGGACAAAATCAGCCCCAGCATTTT.

The CDR3 region has the DNA TGTGCCAGCAGCCCGGCGCTGGGCGGGGGGGAGAATGAGCAGTTCTTC. It is translated as CASSPALGGGENEQFF. The chain recombines TRBV28 with TRBJ2-1, with TRBD2 matching over 9 bases. This CDR3 has 16 amino acids. V trimming: 6 bases; J trimming: 7 bases; junction bases outside the gene matches: 13. Germline CDR1 reads MDHEN; CDR2 reads SYDVKM.

This clonotype was recorded a few times. The CDR3 here is CASSLAEADYGYTF. The CDR3 DNA reads TGTGCCAGCAGCTTAGCTGAGGCAGACTATGGCTACACCTTC. The rearrangement links TRBV7-8 to TRBJ1-2; D is unresolved. V was pared by 0 bases and J by 3 bases, with 8 bases between. The length of the CDR3 is 14 residues. Germline V CDR1 and CDR2: SGHVS, FQNEAQ.

In its sample, this clonotype was seen many times. The genes are TRBV27 and TRBJ1-2; unclear D gene. V was cut by 2 bases and J by 2 bases, with 9 bases left in between. This CDR3 has 14 residues. Looked up from germline, CDR1 is MNHEY and CDR2 is SMNVEV (reference sequence). CDR3 nucleotides: TGTGCCAGCAGTTTAAACGGACGGAACTATGGCTACACCTTC. It translates to CASSLNGRNYGYTF.

This clonotype was detected a few times. The CDR3 nucleotides are TGCAGCGTTGAAAAAGTTTCCACAGATACGCAGTATTTT. Translated: CSVEKVSTDTQYF. The V gene is TRBV29-1, the J gene TRBJ2-3; D call uncertain. V dropped 2 bases and J dropped 2 bases, with 8 bases sitting between them. CDR1 SQVTM and CDR2 ANQGSEA come from the germline V gene. The CDR3 covers 13 residues.

This clonotype was seen at least ten times. The chain joins TRBV5-4 to TRBJ2-3; TRBD2 matches 7 bases. Germline V gene data show CDR1 as SGHNT and CDR2 as YYREEE (reference sequence). The CDR3 extends over 15 amino acids. Trimming cost V 5 bases and J 2 bases; bases outside gene matches: 8. The CDR3 reads CASSYPGTNTDTQYF. The CDR3 nucleotides read TGTGCCAGCAGTTATCCCGGGACTAACACAGATACGCAGTATTTT.

Details on this clonotype: A clone one base away is much larger, so this may be a read error. V and J are TRBV3-1 and TRBJ2-5, with TRBD2 as a possible D gene (6 bases). This CDR3 spans 16 amino acids. The V and J ends lost 4 bases and 2 bases respectively, with 17 bases between them. CDR1 and CDR2 from the germline V gene are LGHDT and YNNKEL (reference sequence). The CDR3 loop is CASSRDWRGRQETQYF. Here the CDR3 DNA reads TGTGCCAGCAGCCGAGATTGGCGGGGACGACAAGAGACCCAGTACTTC.

On this clonotype: One base away lies a much larger clone, so this may be a sequencing read error. This sequence joins TRBV7-6 and TRBJ1-2; D might be TRBD1 (6 bases). The CDR3 length is 13 residues. The germline gives CDR1 SGHVS, CDR2 FNYEAQ. CDR3: CASSQDSHYGCTF. The CDR3 nucleotides read TGTGCCAGCAGCCAGGACAGCCACTATGGCTGCACCTTC.

To note about this clonotype: The junction and the germline gene differ at one end; a read error may be behind it. The chain couples TRBV12-3 or TRBV12-4 to TRBJ2-3; a weak D match, TRBD2 (6 bases). The CDR3 has 12 residues. CDR3 loop: CASRRGFSTQYF. The CDR3 DNA sequence: TGTGCTAGCAGACGGGGGTTTAGTACGCAGTATTTT.

This clonotype was seen at least ten times. Here the CDR3 reads CSARESRSTDTQYF. DNA for the CDR3: TGCAGTGCTAGAGAGAGTCGGTCAACAGATACGCAGTATTTT. The rearrangement uses TRBV20-1 and TRBJ2-3, with D hard to call. This CDR3 region has 14 residues. Trimming cost V 0 bases and J 3 bases, with 10 bases left between them. Germline values: CDR1 DFQATT, CDR2 SNEGSKA (reference sequence).

The chain combines TRBV6-2 or TRBV6-3 with TRBJ1-1; D is undetermined. Trimming took 5 bases from V and 0 from J, leaving 10 bases between them. Germline lookup yields CDR1 MNHEY and CDR2 SVGEGT. The CDR3 length is 14 residues. The CDR3 DNA sequence: TGTGCCAGCAGTCCCCATACCATGAACACTGAAGCTTTCTTT. Translating gives CASSPHTMNTEAFF.

The V call is TRBV13, the J call TRBJ2-2; D remains unclear. V was clipped by 5 bases and J by 4 bases, with 11 bases between them. Germline V CDR1 and CDR2: PRHDT, FYEKMQ (reference sequence). The CDR3 totals 14 residues. The CDR3 spells CASSSHPTTGELFF. The CDR3 nucleotides read TGTGCCAGCAGCAGCCACCCGACCACCGGGGAGCTGTTTTTT.